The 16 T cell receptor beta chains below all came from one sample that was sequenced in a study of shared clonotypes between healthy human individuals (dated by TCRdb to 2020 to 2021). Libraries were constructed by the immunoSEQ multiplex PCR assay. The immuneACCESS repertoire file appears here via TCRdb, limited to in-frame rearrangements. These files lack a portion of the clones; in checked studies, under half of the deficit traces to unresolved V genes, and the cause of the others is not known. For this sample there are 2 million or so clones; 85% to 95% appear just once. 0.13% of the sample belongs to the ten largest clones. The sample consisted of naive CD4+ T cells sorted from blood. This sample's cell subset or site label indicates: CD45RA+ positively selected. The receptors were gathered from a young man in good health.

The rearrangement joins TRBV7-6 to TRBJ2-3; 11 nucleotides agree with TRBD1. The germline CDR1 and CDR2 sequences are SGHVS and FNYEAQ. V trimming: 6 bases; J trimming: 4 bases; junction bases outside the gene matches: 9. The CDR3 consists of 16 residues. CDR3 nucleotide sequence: TGTGCCAGCAGTCGGGGCCCGGGACAGGGGGCAGATACGCAGTATTTT. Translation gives CASSRGPGQGADTQYF.

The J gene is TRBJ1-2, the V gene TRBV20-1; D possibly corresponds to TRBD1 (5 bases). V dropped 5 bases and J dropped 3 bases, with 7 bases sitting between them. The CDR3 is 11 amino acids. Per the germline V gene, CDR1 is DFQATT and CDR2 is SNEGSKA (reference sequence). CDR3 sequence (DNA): TGCAGTGCTTGGGGGGACTATGGCTACACCTTC. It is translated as CSAWGDYGYTF.

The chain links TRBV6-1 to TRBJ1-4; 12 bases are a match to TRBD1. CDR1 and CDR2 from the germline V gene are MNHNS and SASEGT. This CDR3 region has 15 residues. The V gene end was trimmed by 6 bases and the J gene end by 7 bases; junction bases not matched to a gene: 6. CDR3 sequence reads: CASREGQGASEKLFF. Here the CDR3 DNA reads TGTGCCAGCAGGGAGGGACAGGGGGCGAGTGAAAAACTGTTTTTT.

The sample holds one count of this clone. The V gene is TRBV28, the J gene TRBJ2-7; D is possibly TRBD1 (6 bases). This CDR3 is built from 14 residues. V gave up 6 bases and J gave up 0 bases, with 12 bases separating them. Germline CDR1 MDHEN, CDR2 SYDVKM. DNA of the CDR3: TGTGCCAGCAGATTACAGGGACCCTCCTACGAGCAGTACTTC. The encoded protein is CASRLQGPSYEQYF.

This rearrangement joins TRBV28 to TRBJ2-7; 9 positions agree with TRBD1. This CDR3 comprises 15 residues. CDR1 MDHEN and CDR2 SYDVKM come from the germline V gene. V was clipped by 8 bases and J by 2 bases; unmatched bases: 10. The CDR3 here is CASRQTGGPTYEQYF. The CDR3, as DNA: TGTGCCAGCCGACAGACAGGGGGTCCGACCTACGAGCAGTACTTC.

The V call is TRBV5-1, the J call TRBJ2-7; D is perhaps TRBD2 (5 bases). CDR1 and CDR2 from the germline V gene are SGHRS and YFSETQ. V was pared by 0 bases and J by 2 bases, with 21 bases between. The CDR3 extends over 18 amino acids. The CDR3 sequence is CASSLAYPSSLNPYEQYF. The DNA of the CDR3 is TGCGCCAGCAGCTTGGCCTATCCTAGCTCCTTGAACCCCTACGAGCAGTACTTC.

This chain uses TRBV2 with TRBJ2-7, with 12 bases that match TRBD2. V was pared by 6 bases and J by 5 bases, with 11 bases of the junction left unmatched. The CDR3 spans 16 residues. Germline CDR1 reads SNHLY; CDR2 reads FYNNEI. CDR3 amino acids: CASRERLAGVLNEQYF. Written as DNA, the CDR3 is TGTGCCAGCAGGGAAAGACTAGCGGGGGTTCTAAACGAGCAGTACTTC.

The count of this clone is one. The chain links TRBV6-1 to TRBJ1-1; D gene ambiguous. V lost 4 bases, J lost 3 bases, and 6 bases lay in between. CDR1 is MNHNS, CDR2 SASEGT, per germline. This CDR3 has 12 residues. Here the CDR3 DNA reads TGTGCCAGCAGTGTCATGGACACTGAAGCTTTCTTT. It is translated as CASSVMDTEAFF.

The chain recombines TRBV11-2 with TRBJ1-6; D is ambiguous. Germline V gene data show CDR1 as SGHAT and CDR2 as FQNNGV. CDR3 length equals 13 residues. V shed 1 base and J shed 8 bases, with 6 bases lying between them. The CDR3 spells CASSLAFDSPLHF. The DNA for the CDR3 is TGTGCCAGCAGCTTAGCTTTTGATTCACCCCTCCACTTT.

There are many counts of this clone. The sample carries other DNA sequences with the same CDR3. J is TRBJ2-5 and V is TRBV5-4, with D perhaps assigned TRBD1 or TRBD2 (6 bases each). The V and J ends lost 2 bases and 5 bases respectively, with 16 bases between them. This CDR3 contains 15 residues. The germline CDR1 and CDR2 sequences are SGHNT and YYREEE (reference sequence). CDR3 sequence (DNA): TGTGCCAGCAGCTTATCCGGGGGCGGAGGTGAGACCCAGTACTTC. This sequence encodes CASSLSGGGGETQYF.

The CDR3 sequence: CASRPSAGRYGYTF. CDR3 sequence (DNA): TGTGCCAGCAGACCATCGGCAGGGAGGTATGGCTACACCTTC. The rearrangement links TRBV14 to TRBJ1-2; D is perhaps TRBD1 (5 bases). From germline, CDR1 is SGHDN and CDR2 FVKESK. The V and J ends lost 6 bases and 5 bases respectively, with 16 bases between them. The CDR3 consists of 14 residues.

The chain's CDR3 is CASSLVGGGTSTYEQYF. CDR3 DNA sequence: TGTGCCAGCAGCTTAGTGGGCGGGGGGACGAGTACCTACGAGCAGTACTTC. The chain links TRBV7-2 to TRBJ2-7, with TRBD2 matching over 8 bases. This CDR3 has 17 amino acids. The germline V gene has CDR1 SGHTA and CDR2 FQGNSA. Trimming cost V 1 base and J 2 bases; bases outside gene matches: 10.

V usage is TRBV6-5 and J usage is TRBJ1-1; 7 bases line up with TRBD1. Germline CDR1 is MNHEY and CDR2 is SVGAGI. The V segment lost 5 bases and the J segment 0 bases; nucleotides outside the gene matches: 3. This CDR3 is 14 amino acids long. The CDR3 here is CASSIQGMNTEAFF. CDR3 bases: TGTGCCAGCAGTATACAGGGGATGAACACTGAAGCTTTCTTT.

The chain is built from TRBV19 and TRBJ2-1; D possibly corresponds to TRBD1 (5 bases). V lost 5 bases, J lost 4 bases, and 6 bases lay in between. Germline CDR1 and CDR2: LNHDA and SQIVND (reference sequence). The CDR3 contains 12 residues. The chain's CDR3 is CASSAGYNEQFF. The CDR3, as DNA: TGTGCCAGTAGTGCAGGGTACAATGAGCAGTTCTTC.

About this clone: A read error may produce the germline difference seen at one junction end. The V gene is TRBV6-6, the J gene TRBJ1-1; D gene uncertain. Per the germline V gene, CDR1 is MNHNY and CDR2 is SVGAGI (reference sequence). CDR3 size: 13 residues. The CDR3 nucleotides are TGTGCCAGCAAAGGAACTATCGAACATCATCGGGTCTTT. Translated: CASKGTIEHHRVF.

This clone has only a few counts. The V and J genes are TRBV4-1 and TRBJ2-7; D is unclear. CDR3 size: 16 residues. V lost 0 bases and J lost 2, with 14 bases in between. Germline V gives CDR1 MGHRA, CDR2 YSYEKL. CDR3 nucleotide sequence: TGCGCCAGCAGCCAAGAACGACGGACGGAGACCTACGAGCAGTACTTC. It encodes CASSQERRTETYEQYF.